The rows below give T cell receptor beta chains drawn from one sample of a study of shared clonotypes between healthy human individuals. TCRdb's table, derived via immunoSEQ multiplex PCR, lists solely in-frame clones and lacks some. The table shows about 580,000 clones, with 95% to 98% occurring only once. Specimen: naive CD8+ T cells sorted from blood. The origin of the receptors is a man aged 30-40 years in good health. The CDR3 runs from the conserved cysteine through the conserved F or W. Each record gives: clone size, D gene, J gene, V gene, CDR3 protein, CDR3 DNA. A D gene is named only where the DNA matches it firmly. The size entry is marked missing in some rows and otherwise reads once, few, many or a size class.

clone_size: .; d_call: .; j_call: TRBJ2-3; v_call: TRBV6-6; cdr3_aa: CASSPQQEPITDTQYF; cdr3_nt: TGTGCCAGCAGTCCACAACAGGAGCCGATCACAGATACGCAGTATTTT
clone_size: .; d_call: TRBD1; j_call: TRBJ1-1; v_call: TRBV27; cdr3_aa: CASSLSGQGGTEAFF; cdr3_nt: TGTGCCAGCAGTTTATCTGGACAGGGGGGCACTGAAGCTTTCTTT
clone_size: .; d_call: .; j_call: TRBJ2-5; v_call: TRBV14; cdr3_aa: CASSYNVQETQYF; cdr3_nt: TGTGCCAGCAGCTACAATGTCCAAGAGACCCAGTACTTC
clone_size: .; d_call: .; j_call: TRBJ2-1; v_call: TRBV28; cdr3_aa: CASSFNQLKPTNEQFF; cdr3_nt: TGTGCCAGCAGTTTTAATCAATTAAAACCTACCAATGAGCAGTTCTTC
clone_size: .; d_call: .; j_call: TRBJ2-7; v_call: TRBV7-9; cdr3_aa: CASSLAVAREQYF; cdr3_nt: TGTGCCAGCAGCTTAGCCGTCGCTCGGGAGCAGTACTTC
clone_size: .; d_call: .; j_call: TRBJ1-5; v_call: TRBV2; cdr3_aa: CASSDPGDNQPQHF; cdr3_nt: TGTGCCAGCAGTGATCCCGGGGACAATCAGCCCCAGCATTTT
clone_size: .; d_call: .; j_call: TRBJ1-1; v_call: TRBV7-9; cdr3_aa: CASSHPVRQLNTEAFF; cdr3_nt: TGTGCCAGCAGCCATCCCGTCCGGCAGCTGAACACTGAAGCTTTCTTT
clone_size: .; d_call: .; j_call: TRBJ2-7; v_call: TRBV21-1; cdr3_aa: CASSGTGERAYEQYF; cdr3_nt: TGTGCCAGCAGCGGGACAGGGGAAAGAGCCTACGAGCAGTACTTC
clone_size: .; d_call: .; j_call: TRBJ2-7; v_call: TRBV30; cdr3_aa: CAWSGWDILHEQYF; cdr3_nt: TGTGCCTGGAGTGGGTGGGATATTCTCCACGAGCAGTACTTC
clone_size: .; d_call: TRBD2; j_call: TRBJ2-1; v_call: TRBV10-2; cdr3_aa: CASSESLTSGSDHTYNEQFF; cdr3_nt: TGCGCCAGCAGTGAGTCCCTGACTAGCGGGAGCGATCATACCTACAATGAGCAGTTCTTC
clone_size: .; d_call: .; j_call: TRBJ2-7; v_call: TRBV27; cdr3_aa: CASSFSRSPYEQYF; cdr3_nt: TGTGCCAGCAGTTTTTCTAGAAGTCCCTACGAGCAGTACTTC
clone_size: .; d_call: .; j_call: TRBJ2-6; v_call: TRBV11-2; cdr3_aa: CASSLGVVGGANVLTF; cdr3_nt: TGTGCCAGCAGCTTAGGGGTTGTGGGTGGGGCCAACGTCCTGACTTTC
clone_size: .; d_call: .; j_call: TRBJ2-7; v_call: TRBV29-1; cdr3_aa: CSVEVSYEQYF; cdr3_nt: TGCAGCGTAGAGGTTTCCTACGAGCAGTACTTC
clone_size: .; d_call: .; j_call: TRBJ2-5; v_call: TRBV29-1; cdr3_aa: CSVEGGQGIETQYF; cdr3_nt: TGCAGCGTTGAAGGGGGCCAGGGGATCGAGACCCAGTACTTC
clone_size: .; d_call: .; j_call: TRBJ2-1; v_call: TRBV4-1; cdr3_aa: CASSQLLAGNEQFF; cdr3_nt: TGCGCCAGCAGCCAGTTACTAGCAGGCAATGAGCAGTTCTTC
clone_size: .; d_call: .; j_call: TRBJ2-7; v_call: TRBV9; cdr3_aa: CASSVEGGGAYEQYF; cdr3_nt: TGTGCCAGCAGCGTAGAAGGCGGCGGGGCCTACGAGCAGTACTTC
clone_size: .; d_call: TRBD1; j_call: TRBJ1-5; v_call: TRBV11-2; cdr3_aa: CASSLRQGPDQPQHF; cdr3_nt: TGTGCCAGCAGCTTAAGACAGGGTCCGGATCAGCCCCAGCATTTT
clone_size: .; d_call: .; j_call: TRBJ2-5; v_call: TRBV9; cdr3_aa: CASSVEGRVYPRETQYF; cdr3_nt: TGTGCCAGCAGCGTAGAGGGCAGGGTATACCCCCGTGAGACCCAGTACTTC
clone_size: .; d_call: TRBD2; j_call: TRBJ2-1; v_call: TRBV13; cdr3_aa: CASSLGGLAGVNEQFF; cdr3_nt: TGTGCCAGCAGCTTAGGCGGGCTAGCGGGAGTCAATGAGCAGTTCTTC
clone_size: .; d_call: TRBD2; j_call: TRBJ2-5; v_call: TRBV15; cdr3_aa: CATRAGGETQYF; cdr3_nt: TGTGCCACCAGGGCGGGAGGGGAGACCCAGTACTTC
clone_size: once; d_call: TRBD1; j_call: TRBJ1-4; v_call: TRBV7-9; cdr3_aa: CASSLGGLQGSNEKLFF; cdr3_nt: TGTGCCAGCAGCTTGGGGGGATTACAGGGGTCTAATGAAAAACTGTTTTTT
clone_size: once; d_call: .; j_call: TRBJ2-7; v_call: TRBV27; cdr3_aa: CASSSTAAYEQYF; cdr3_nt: TGTGCCAGCAGTTCAACAGCGGCCTACGAGCAGTACTTC
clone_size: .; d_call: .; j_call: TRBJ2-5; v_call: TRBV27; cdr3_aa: CASKGTSRIQETQYF; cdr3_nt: TGTGCCAGCAAAGGGACAAGTAGGATCCAAGAGACCCAGTACTTC
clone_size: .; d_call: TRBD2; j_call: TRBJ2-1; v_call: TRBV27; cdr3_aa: CASLGLAGGPNEQFF; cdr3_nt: TGTGCCTCCTTGGGACTAGCGGGAGGGCCCAATGAGCAGTTCTTC
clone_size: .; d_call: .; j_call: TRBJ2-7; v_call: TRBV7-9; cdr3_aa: CASRTRGDEQYF; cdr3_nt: TGTGCCAGCAGGACCAGGGGAGACGAGCAGTACTTC
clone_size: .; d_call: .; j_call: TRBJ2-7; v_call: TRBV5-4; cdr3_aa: CASSLGRSSYEQYF; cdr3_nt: TGTGCCAGCAGCTTGGGCCGAAGCTCCTACGAGCAGTACTTC
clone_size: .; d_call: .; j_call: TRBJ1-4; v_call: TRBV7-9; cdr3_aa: CATGREKLFF; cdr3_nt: TGTGCCACGGGGCGTGAAAAACTGTTTTTT
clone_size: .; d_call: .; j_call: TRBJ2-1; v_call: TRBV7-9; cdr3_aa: CASSERVDNEQFF; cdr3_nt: TGTGCCAGCAGCGAGCGGGTGGATAATGAGCAGTTCTTC
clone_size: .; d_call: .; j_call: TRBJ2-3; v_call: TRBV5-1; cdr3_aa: CASSLRPGGTDTQYF; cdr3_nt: TGCGCCAGCAGCTTGCGGCCCGGGGGCACAGATACGCAGTATTTT
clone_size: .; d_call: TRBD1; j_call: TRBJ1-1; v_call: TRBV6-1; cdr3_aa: CASSRGVHTEAFF; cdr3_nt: TGTGCCAGCAGCAGGGGGGTCCATACTGAAGCTTTCTTT
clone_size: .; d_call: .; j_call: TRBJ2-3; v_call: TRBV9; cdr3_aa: CASSEQGTQYF; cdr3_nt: TGTGCCAGCAGCGAACAGGGTACGCAGTATTTT
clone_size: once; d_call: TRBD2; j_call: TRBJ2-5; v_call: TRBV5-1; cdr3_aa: CASSIGLAGEETQYF; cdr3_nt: TGCGCCAGCAGCATTGGACTAGCGGGTGAGGAGACCCAGTACTTC
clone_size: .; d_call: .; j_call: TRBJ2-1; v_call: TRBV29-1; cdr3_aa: CSLELLGGEGNEQFF; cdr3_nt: TGCAGCCTCGAACTCCTTGGGGGAGAGGGCAATGAGCAGTTCTTC
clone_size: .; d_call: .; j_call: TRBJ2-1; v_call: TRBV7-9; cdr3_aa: CASSPSSAIYNEQFF; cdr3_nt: TGTGCCAGCAGCCCCTCTAGCGCGATCTACAATGAGCAGTTCTTC
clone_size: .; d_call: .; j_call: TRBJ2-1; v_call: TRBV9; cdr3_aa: CASSALSGSSYNEQFF; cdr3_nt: TGTGCCAGCAGCGCGTTAAGCGGAAGCTCCTACAATGAGCAGTTCTTC
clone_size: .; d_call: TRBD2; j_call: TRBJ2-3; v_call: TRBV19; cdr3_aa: CASSISRPTSLPVDTQYF; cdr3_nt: TGTGCCAGTAGTATATCCCGCCCGACTAGCCTTCCGGTGGATACGCAGTATTTT
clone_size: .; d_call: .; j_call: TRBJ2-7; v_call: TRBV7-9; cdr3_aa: CASSSHYRDIHEQYF; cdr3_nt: TGTGCCAGCAGCTCCCACTACAGGGACATCCACGAGCAGTACTTC
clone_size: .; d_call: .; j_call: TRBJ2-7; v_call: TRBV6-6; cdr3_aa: CASTLDEYEQYF; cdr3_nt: TGTGCCAGCACTCTAGATGAGTACGAGCAGTACTTC
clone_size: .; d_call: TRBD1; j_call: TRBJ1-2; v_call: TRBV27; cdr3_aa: CASSPTGGWYGYTF; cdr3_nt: TGTGCCAGCAGTCCCACAGGGGGTTGGTATGGCTACACCTTC
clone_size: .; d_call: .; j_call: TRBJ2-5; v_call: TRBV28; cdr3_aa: CASSLVRGGEETQYF; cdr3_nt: TGTGCCAGCAGTTTGGTCAGGGGAGGGGAAGAGACCCAGTACTTC
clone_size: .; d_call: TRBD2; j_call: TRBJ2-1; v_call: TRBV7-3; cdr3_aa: CASSLGTSGADEQFF; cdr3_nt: TGTGCCAGCAGCTTGGGGACTAGCGGAGCGGATGAGCAGTTCTTC
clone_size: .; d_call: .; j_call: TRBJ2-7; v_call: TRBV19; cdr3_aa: CASSIVGGYEQYF; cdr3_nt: TGTGCCAGTAGTATAGTGGGGGGCTACGAGCAGTACTTC
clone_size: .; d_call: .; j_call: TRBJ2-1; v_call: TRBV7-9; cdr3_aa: CASSSRIVHNEQFF; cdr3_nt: TGTGCCAGCAGCTCCCGAATTGTCCACAATGAGCAGTTCTTC
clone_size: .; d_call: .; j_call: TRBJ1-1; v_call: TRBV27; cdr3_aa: CASSLSRGWTEAFF; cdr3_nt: TGTGCCAGCAGTTTATCTCGGGGGTGGACTGAAGCTTTCTTT
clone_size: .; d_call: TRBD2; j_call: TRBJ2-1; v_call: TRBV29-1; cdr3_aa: CSVRLAEQFF; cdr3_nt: TGCAGCGTTCGACTAGCGGAGCAGTTCTTC
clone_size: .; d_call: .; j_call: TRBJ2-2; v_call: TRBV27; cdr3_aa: CASSELANTGELFF; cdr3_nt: TGTGCCAGCAGCGAACTTGCAAACACCGGGGAGCTGTTTTTT
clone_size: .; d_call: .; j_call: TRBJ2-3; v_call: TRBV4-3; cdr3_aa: CASSQDGQGRTDTQYF; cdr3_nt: TGCGCCAGCAGCCAAGATGGGCAGGGCCGCACAGATACGCAGTATTTT
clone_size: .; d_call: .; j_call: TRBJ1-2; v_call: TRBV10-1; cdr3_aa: CASSESGRPYGYTF; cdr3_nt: TGCGCCAGCAGTGAGTCGGGCCGTCCCTATGGCTACACCTTC
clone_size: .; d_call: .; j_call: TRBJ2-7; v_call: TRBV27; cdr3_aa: CASTHLPIGGTSYEQYF; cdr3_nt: TGTGCCAGCACCCACCTCCCCATCGGGGGTACCTCCTACGAGCAGTACTTC
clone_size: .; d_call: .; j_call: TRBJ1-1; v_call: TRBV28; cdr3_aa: CASSLPPAGYSPSEAFF; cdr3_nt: TGTGCCAGCAGTTTACCCCCTGCAGGGTATTCTCCCTCTGAAGCTTTCTTT
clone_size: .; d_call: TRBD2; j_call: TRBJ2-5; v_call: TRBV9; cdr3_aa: CASSASGRAAETQYF; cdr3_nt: TGTGCCAGCAGCGCCAGCGGGAGGGCTGCAGAGACCCAGTACTTC
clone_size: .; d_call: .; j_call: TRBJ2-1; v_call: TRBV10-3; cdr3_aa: CAVRDTRIDSYNEQFF; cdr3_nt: TGTGCCGTCCGGGACACCCGTATAGACTCCTACAATGAGCAGTTCTTC
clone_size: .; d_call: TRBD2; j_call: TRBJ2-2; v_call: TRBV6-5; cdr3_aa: CASSYSTGGTGELFF; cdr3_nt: TGTGCCAGCAGTTACTCGACGGGGGGAACCGGGGAGCTGTTTTTT
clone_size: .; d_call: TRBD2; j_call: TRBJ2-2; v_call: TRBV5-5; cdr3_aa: CASSLALAGVDGELFF; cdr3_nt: TGTGCCAGCAGCTTGGCGCTAGCGGGAGTGGACGGGGAGCTGTTTTTT